This T cell receptor beta chain was documented in a study of identical twins. Study findings and constraints: Insertions were reduced in abundant cord blood beta clonotypes but not in memory repertoires. Zero-insertion results could be subject to partial confounding by invariant MAIT and iNKT cells.

This clonotype was detected a few times. The target antigen is unknown. A much larger clonotype is one base distant, so this may be a read error. V lost 1 base, J lost 0 bases, and 4 bases lay in between. The germline CDR1 and CDR2 sequences are SGHTA and FQGNSA. The CDR3 runs 14 residues. Addition of a universal primer site occurred through template switching, and cDNA carried unique molecular identifiers. TCRdb re-analysed the 5' RACE reads in MiXCR, keeping a single row per CDR3 protein. The sample lists about 390,000 distinct CDR3 sequences; roughly 10% were seen once. Everyone who gave samples was a healthy Caucasian.

Input material: naive T cells sorted from blood. This receptor was taken from a woman in her fifties or sixties in good health. The chain recombines TRBV7-2 with TRBJ2-1, with D uncertain. CDR3 amino acids: CASSLVSSYNEQFF. CDR3 sequence (DNA): TGTGCCAGCAGCTTAGTGAGCTCCTACAATGAGCAGTTCTTC.